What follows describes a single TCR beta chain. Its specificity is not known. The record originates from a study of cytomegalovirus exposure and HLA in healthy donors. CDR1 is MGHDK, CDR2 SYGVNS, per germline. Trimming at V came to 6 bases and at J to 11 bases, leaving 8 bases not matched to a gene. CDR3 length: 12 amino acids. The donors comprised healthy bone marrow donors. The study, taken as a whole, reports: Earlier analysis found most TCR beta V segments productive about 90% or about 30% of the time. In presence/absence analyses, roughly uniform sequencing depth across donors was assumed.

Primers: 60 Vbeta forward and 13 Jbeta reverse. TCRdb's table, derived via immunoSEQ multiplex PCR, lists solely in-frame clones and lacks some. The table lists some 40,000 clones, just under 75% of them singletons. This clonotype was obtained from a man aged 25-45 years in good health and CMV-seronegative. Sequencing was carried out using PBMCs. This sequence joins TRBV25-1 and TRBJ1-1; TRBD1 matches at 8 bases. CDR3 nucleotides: TGTGCCAGCAGCGCAGGACAGGGATCCGCTTTCTTT. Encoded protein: CASSAGQGSAFF.